This T cell receptor beta chain was sequenced in a study of CD8+ T cells in alopecia areata (dated by TCRdb to the late 2010s). Regarding the research as a whole: To study T cell clonal expansion in alopecia areata, the researchers applied high-throughput TCRbeta sequencing to both the C3H/HeJ mouse model and human patients. RNA was obtained with the PAXgene miRNA kit for fixed scalp, the miRNeasy kit for PBMCs, and the RNeasy kit for mouse skin. immunoSEQ multiplex PCR using 35 Vbeta forward primers and 13 Jbeta reverse primers was used to amplify TCRbeta CDR3 regions. Scalp tissue and sorted CD4+ and CD8+ peripheral blood T cells from patchy and totalis/universalis alopecia areata patients and from healthy controls were covered by human TCRbeta sequencing. Scalp clonality was compared across normal scalp (n=4), patchy alopecia areata scalp (n=8), and alopecia totalis/universalis scalp (n=8). What the research found in general, with its limitations: Compared with mice, TCR sequences shared between patients were less clear, possibly partly because of HLA diversity across the patient population. Unlike mouse skin, which is dominated by gammadelta T cells, normal human skin has resident alphabeta T cells that are also sequenced, and this complicates analysis of the scalp TCR repertoire. Lesional scalp, especially in alopecia totalis/universalis, showed higher clonality and more expanded CD8+ clones than normal scalp, suggesting antigenic drive.

The germline V gene sets CDR1 to SGDLS and CDR2 to YYNGEE. Including the terminal cysteine and phenylalanine, the CDR3 comprises 11 residues. The sequence is cut down to CDR3 DNA, 33 bases in frame from base 1. Between the V and J ends, shortened by 5 bases and 1 base respectively, the junction contains 0 bases. As regards this clone: The antigen it recognizes is unknown. Base qualities are not provided; no much larger clone lies one nucleotide away.

Receptors were amplified or captured by the immunoSEQ multiplex PCR assay. For TCR sequencing, RNA was extracted from every sample and reverse transcribed into cDNA to serve as template. First-strand cDNA was synthesized with SuperScript III using a 2:1 mix of oligo-dT and random hexamers. A synthetic immune receptor repertoire was used to assess amplification bias, and residual bias was removed computationally. The study's processing was this. After raw reads were preprocessed to remove errors, the CDR3 was defined following IMGT conventions as running from the conserved cysteine to phenylalanine. Clonality was calculated as 1 minus Shannon entropy normalized by log2 of the number of productive unique TCRs. Whether each scalp clone was CD4 or CD8 was inferred by checking scalp TCRbeta sequences against the CD4 and CD8 repertoires from sorted blood. What TCRdb holds here is the immuneACCESS table cut down to in-frame rearrangements. Part of the clones is not present; checked against another copy, under half of the missing clones reflect an unresolved V gene, and the others are unexplained. V, J and clone size are those of that table, while D and trimming were read from the DNA. In all, the sample holds approximately 89,000 clones, and just over 50% of those were seen once. Roughly 6% of the sample is taken by the ten largest.

Lesional scalp punch biopsies and peripheral blood were obtained from alopecia areata patients. After PBMCs were isolated by density centrifugation and stained for CD3, CD4 and CD8, a FACSAria was used to sort CD4+ and CD8+ T cells. Untreated alopecia areata patients were recruited as part of a multicenter biomarker study. In 4 to 6 patients from the biomarker study, the blood CD8+ T cells went through an additional sort into NKG2D-low and NKG2D-high fractions. The sequencing sample was made of NKG2D-high CD8+ T cells sorted from blood. Reading the label with the study, this specimen's cell subset or site is: sorted CD8+ NKG2D-high blood T cells. The chain was built from TRBV9 and TRBJ2-2; no D gene can be assigned with confidence. The sequence was obtained from a human donor with alopecia areata. The sequenced DNA is TGTGCCAGCAGGAACACCGGGGAGCTGTTTTTT. This is translated as CASRNTGELFF.